This T cell receptor (beta chain) was profiled in a study of radiotherapy plus CTLA-4 blockade in lung cancer. Study information: Objective responses arose in about 18% of patients, and around 30% experienced disease control.

Patients with chemo-refractory metastatic non-small-cell lung cancer received focal radiation plus CTLA-4 blockade with ipilimumab. TCRdb's table, derived via immunoSEQ multiplex PCR, lists solely in-frame clones and lacks some. The top ten hold roughly 4.9% of the sample, which has tens of thousands of clones, 84% seen once. Study results and limitations: Tumor-derived TCR clones expanded in blood after radiotherapy plus ipilimumab.

V was cut by 5 bases and J by 4 bases, with 13 bases left in between. The CDR3 is made up of 14 amino acids. CDR1 LGHNT and CDR2 FRNRAP come from the germline V gene. This clone was counted once. Its specificity is unknown. The specimen comprised peripheral blood, sampled from a patient treated with radiotherapy plus ipilimumab. V and J are TRBV12-5 and TRBJ2-3, with D possibly TRBD2 on 6 matching bases. The sequence was collected from a human donor with non-small cell lung cancer whose response to radiotherapy plus ipilimumab could not be evaluated. As DNA, the CDR3 is TGTGCTAGTGGTACGGGAGCGTCCCCAGATACGCAGTATTTT. Translation: CASGTGASPDTQYF.